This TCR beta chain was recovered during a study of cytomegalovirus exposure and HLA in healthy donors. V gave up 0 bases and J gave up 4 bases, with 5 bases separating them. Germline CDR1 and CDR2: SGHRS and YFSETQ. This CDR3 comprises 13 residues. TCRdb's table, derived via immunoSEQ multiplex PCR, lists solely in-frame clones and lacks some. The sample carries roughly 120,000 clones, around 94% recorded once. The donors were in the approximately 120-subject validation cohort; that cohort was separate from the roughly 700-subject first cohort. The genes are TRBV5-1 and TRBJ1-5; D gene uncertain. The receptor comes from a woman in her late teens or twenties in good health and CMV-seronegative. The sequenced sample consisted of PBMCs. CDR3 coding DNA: TGCGCCAGCAGCTTGGCGGTGAATCAGCCCCAGCATTTT. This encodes CASSLAVNQPQHF. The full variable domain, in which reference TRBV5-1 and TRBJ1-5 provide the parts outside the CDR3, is KAGVTQTPRYLIKTRGQQVTLSCSPISGHRSVSWYQQTPGQGLQFLFEYFSETQRNKGNFPGRFSGRQFSNSRSEMNVSTLELGDSALYLCASSLAVNQPQHFGDGTRLSIL.